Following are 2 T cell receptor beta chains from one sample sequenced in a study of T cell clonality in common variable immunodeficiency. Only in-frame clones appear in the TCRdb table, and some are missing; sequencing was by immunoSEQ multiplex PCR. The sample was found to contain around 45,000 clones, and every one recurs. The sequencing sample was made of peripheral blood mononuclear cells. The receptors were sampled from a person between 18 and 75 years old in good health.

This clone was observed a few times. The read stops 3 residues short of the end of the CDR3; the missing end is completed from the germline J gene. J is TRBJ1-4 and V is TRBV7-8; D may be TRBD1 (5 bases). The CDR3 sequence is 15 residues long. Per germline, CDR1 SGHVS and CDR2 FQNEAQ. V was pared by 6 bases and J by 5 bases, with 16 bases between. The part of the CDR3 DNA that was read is TGTGCCAGCAGTCCGCCGGGGGGTGTCAATGAAAAA. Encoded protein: CASSPPGGVNEK. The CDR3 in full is CASSPPGGVNEKLFF. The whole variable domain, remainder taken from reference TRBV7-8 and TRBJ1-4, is GAGVSQSPRYKVAKRGQDVALRCDPISGHVSLFWYQQALGQGPEFLTYFQNEAQLDKSGLPSDRFFAERPEGSVSTLKIQRTQQEDSAVYLCASSPPGGVNEKLFFGSGTQLSVL.

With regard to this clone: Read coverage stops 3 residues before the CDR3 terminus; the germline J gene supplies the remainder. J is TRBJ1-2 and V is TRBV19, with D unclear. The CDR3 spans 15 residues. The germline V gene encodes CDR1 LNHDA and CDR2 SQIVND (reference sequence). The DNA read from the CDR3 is TGTGCCAGTAGTATAGGACTAGCGGATTCCTACGAC. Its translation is CASSIGLADSYD. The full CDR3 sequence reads CASSIGLADSYDYTF.